This passage covers 23 T cell receptor beta chains from one sample sequenced in a study of blood T cells in healthy people across ages. The use of a sample-barcoded 5' primer and a J-beta primer mix characterized a second PCR of about 6 to 11 cycles. TCRdb redid the calling of the 5' RACE reads with MiXCR, one entry per CDR3 protein. The sample includes roughly 700,000 distinct CDR3 sequences, approximately 31% of them seen just once. Sequencing used blood. The source is a woman of 80 years or more in good health.

This clonotype was counted between two and nine times. The J gene is TRBJ2-5, the V gene TRBV5-1; TRBD2 aligns across 15 bases. Looked up from germline, CDR1 is SGHRS and CDR2 is YFSETQ. J gave up 5 bases and V 4 bases, and 6 bases lay outside the gene matches. This CDR3 has 16 residues. DNA of the CDR3: TGCGCCAGCAGCATTCGGACTAGCGGGGGGGCGGAGACCCAGTACTTC. It is translated as CASSIRTSGGAETQYF.

This clonotype appeared many times. The chain has TRBV4-3 and TRBJ2-3; 11 positions match TRBD2. The CDR3 runs to 21 residues. V dropped 3 bases and J dropped 2; count of bases not matched to a gene: 19. Germline CDR1 is LGHNA and CDR2 is YSLEER. The DNA for the CDR3 is TGCGCCAGCAGCCACCGATATACCGGGACTAGCGGCGGAGAACACACAGATACGCAGTATTTT. Translation: CASSHRYTGTSGGEHTDTQYF.

This clonotype was recorded at least ten times. The rearrangement uses TRBV3-1 and TRBJ2-3; unclear D gene. CDR1 and CDR2 (germline): LGHDT, YNNKEL (reference sequence). Trimming removed 1 base at V and 0 bases at J, with 8 bases between. The CDR3 is 15 residues long. CDR3: CASSQVRSSTDTQYF. CDR3 in DNA: TGTGCCAGCAGCCAAGTGCGGTCTAGCACAGATACGCAGTATTTT.

In its sample, this clonotype was seen a few times. This chain links TRBV28 with TRBJ2-7, with D tentatively TRBD2 (7 bases). V gave up 5 bases and J gave up 2 bases, with 16 bases separating them. The germline gives CDR1 MDHEN, CDR2 SYDVKM. This CDR3 comprises 15 residues. CDR3 DNA sequence: TGTGCCAGCAGTGCCAGGGGAGGGAGTACCTACGAGCAGTACTTC. Residues: CASSARGGSTYEQYF.

To note about this clonotype: A much more abundant neighbour one base away suggests this may be a read error. The chain recombines TRBV12-3 or TRBV12-4 with TRBJ2-6; D is undetermined. With 0 bases removed from V and 0 bases from J, the gap between germline ends came to 6 bases. CDR3 length: 16 amino acids. The DNA for the CDR3 is TGTGCCAGCAGTTTAGCGTCGTTCTCTGGGGCCAACGTCCTGACTTTC. Translating gives CASSLASFSGANVLTF.

This clonotype was seen at least ten times. V is TRBV7-2 and J is TRBJ1-2; 9 positions agree with TRBD1. The CDR3 length is 15 residues. Germline V gene data show CDR1 as SGHTA and CDR2 as FQGNSA. The ends lost 4 bases at V and 6 bases at J; junction bases unmatched: 9. CDR3 DNA sequence: TGTGCCAGCAGCTCGGCCGGGACAGGGATCCATGGCTACACCTTC. This codes for CASSSAGTGIHGYTF.

This clonotype was seen many times. The chain couples TRBV7-9 to TRBJ2-7; D uncertain. CDR1 is SEHNR, CDR2 FQNEAQ, per germline (reference sequence). This CDR3 is built from 13 residues. V lost 1 base and J 2 bases, leaving 6 bases between the germline ends. The CDR3 region is CASSLGMPYEQYF. The CDR3 DNA reads TGTGCCAGCAGCTTAGGAATGCCCTACGAGCAGTACTTC.

This clonotype was counted at least ten times. The J gene is TRBJ1-2, the V gene TRBV20-1, with TRBD1 matching over 7 bases. V gave up 0 bases and J gave up 5 bases; unmatched junction bases: 15. The CDR3 spans 17 residues. CDR1 is DFQATT, CDR2 SNEGSKA, per germline (reference sequence). The CDR3 DNA follows: TGCAGTGCTAGAGATACTAGGAGGGGGCCTTCCCATTATGGCTACACCTTC. This codes for CSARDTRRGPSHYGYTF.

V and J are TRBV4-2 and TRBJ1-5; D possibly corresponds to TRBD1 (5 bases). The CDR3 length is 15 residues. Deletions cut 1 base from V and 5 bases from J, with 12 bases between. The germline V gene encodes CDR1 LGHNA and CDR2 YNFKEQ. DNA for the CDR3: TGTGCCAGCAGCCAAGCTTGGGACCTCGATCAGCCCCAGCATTTT. It specifies CASSQAWDLDQPQHF.

This clonotype appeared many times. The chain has TRBV12-3 or TRBV12-4 and TRBJ2-5, with unresolved D. The J call may be incorrect, as the DNA end agrees better with TRBJ2-7. The CDR3 loop spans 12 amino acids. The DNA for the CDR3 is TGTGCCAGCAGTCTGGTACTCAACGAGCAGTACTTC. It yields the protein CASSLVLNEQYF.

This clonotype was recorded a few times. This chain uses TRBV28 with TRBJ1-5; maybe TRBD1 (6 bases). Between the trimmed V and J ends, which lost 11 bases and 0 bases, there was a span of 14 bases. The CDR3 extends over 14 amino acids. Germline CDR1 is MDHEN and CDR2 is SYDVKM. The DNA of the CDR3 is TGTGCCGCCCGGACAGTCTATAGCAATCAGCCCCAGCATTTT. It specifies CAARTVYSNQPQHF.

The rearrangement joins TRBV12-3 or TRBV12-4 to TRBJ2-3; tentatively, D is TRBD2 (6 bases). V was trimmed by 6 bases and J by 1 base, leaving 14 bases between them. This CDR3 spans 15 amino acids. The CDR3 protein is CASSPGGLGTDTQYF. Written as DNA, the CDR3 is TGTGCCAGCAGCCCCGGGGGACTGGGCACAGATACGCAGTATTTT.

Worth noting for this clonotype: This may arise from a read error, as a much more abundant clone is one base away. The V and J genes are TRBV30 and TRBJ1-5; D perhaps matches TRBD1 (5 bases). Germline CDR1 and CDR2: GTSNPN and SVGIG (reference sequence). With 2 bases removed from V and 0 bases from J, the gap between germline ends came to 14 bases. The CDR3 sequence is 16 residues long. The DNA of the CDR3 is TGTGCCTGGAGTAGGGGCAGACCAAATAGCAATCAGCCCCAGCATTTT. Its protein is CAWSRGRPNSNQPQHF.

This clonotype was picked up many times. A single base separates this from a much larger clone, so it may be a read error. The rearrangement joins TRBV5-1 to TRBJ2-6, with D maybe TRBD1 (5 bases). The CDR3 runs 16 residues. Looked up from germline, CDR1 is SGHRS and CDR2 is YFSETQ. The CDR3 region has the DNA TGCGCCAGCAGCTTGCCCTCCAGCTCTGGGGCCAACGTCCGGACTTTC. Encoded protein: CASSLPSSSGANVRTF.

The table lists this clonotype with many counts. The chain links TRBV6-1 to TRBJ2-1; D unresolved. The CDR3 consists of 14 residues. V was trimmed by 3 bases and J by 2 bases, leaving 8 bases between them. Per germline, CDR1 MNHNS and CDR2 SASEGT. Here the CDR3 reads CASSELGAYNEQFF. The CDR3 nucleotides are TGTGCCAGCAGTGAGCTAGGCGCCTACAATGAGCAGTTCTTC.

Of note for this clonotype: It may be a read error: a sequence one base away is much more abundant. The J gene is TRBJ2-3, the V gene TRBV5-1; D may be TRBD1 (5 bases). The CDR3 extends over 14 amino acids. The germline V gene encodes CDR1 SGHRS and CDR2 YFSETQ. The CDR3 DNA is TGCGCCAGCAGCTTTTTACTGCCCACAGGTACGCAGTATTTT. Protein sequence: CASSFLLPTGTQYF.

The chain uses TRBV14 and TRBJ1-2, with D perhaps matching TRBD1 (6 bases). Deletions cut 4 bases from V and 8 bases from J, with 14 bases between. The CDR3 totals 13 residues. Germline lookup yields CDR1 SGHDN and CDR2 FVKESK. As DNA, the CDR3 is TGTGCCAGCAGCCTCGGAGTCGGGGGCGGCTACACCTTC. Its translation: CASSLGVGGGYTF.

A few counts support this clonotype. At one of its ends the junction is not consistent with the germline gene, which may arise from a read error. The J gene is TRBJ2-3, the V gene TRBV3-1; 9 bases line up with TRBD2. Germline V gene data show CDR1 as LGHDT and CDR2 as YNNKEL (reference sequence). The CDR3 has 18 residues. Written as DNA, the CDR3 is TGTGCCAGCAGCCAAGGTACTAATTCCGGGACTAGCAGAGATACGCAGTATTTT. Its translation: CASSQGTNSGTSRDTQYF.

This rearrangement joins TRBV20-1 to TRBJ2-3; no reliable D call. Trimming removed 1 base from V and 4 bases from J, with 15 bases in between. The CDR3 runs 15 residues. Germline V gives CDR1 DFQATT, CDR2 SNEGSKA (reference sequence). CDR3 nucleotides: TGCAGTGCTAGAGGAACCGGGCACCCCGCAGATACGCAGTATTTT. Its translation is CSARGTGHPADTQYF.

Note on this clonotype: One base away lies a much larger clone, so this may be a sequencing read error. This chain connects TRBV7-2 to TRBJ1-1; perhaps TRBD1 as D (6 bases). Germline lookup yields CDR1 SGHTA and CDR2 FQGNSA. CDR3 size: 14 residues. The CDR3 DNA follows: TGTGCCAGCAGCTTAAGTACAGGGAACACTGAAGCTTACTTT. It translates to CASSLSTGNTEAYF.

CDR3 coding DNA: TGTGCCACCAGTGATTCCCATGGACAGGGAGGAGGGCAGCCCCAGCATTTT. Residues: CATSDSHGQGGGQPQHF. V is TRBV24-1 and J is TRBJ1-5, with 8 positions matching TRBD1. The CDR3 sequence is 17 residues long. Trimming removed 2 bases from V and 7 bases from J; junction bases left unmatched: 12. Germline lookup yields CDR1 KGHDR and CDR2 SFDVKD.

Regarding this clonotype: A much bigger clone sits one base away, suggesting this may be a read error. The V and J genes are TRBV3-1 and TRBJ2-4; D might be TRBD1 (6 bases). Near its end, the DNA agrees better with TRBJ2-7, so the J call may be wrong. The CDR3 runs to 13 residues. The germline gives CDR1 LGHDT, CDR2 YNNKEL (reference sequence). CDR3 bases: TGTGCCAGCAGCTTGGGGACACGCCCCGAGCAGTACTTC. Protein product: CASSLGTRPEQYF.

The sample holds many counts of this clonotype. Here the CDR3 reads CSAERGGNSPLHF. For the CDR3, the DNA is TGCAGTGCCGAGAGAGGAGGGAATTCACCCCTCCACTTT. The rearrangement joins TRBV20-1 to TRBJ1-6; no clear D gene. V was shortened by 6 bases and J by 7 bases, with 13 bases between the two germline ends. Germline V lookup: CDR1 DFQATT, CDR2 SNEGSKA (reference sequence). The CDR3 contains 13 residues.